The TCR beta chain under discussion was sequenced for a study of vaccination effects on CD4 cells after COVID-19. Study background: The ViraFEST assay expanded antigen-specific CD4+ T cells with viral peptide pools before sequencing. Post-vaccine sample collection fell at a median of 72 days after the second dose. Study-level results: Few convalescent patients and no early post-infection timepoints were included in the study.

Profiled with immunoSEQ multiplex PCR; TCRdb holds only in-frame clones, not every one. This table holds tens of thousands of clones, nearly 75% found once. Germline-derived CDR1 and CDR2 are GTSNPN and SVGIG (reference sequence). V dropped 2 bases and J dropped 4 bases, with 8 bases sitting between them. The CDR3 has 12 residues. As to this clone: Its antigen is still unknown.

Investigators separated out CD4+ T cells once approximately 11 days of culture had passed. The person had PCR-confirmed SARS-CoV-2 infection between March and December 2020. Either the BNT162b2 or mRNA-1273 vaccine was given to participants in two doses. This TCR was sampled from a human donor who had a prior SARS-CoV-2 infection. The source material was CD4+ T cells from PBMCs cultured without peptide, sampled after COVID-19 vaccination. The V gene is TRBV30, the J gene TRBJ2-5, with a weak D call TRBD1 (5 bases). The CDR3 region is CAWSSGLETQYF. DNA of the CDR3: TGTGCCTGGAGTTCAGGGTTAGAGACCCAGTACTTC.